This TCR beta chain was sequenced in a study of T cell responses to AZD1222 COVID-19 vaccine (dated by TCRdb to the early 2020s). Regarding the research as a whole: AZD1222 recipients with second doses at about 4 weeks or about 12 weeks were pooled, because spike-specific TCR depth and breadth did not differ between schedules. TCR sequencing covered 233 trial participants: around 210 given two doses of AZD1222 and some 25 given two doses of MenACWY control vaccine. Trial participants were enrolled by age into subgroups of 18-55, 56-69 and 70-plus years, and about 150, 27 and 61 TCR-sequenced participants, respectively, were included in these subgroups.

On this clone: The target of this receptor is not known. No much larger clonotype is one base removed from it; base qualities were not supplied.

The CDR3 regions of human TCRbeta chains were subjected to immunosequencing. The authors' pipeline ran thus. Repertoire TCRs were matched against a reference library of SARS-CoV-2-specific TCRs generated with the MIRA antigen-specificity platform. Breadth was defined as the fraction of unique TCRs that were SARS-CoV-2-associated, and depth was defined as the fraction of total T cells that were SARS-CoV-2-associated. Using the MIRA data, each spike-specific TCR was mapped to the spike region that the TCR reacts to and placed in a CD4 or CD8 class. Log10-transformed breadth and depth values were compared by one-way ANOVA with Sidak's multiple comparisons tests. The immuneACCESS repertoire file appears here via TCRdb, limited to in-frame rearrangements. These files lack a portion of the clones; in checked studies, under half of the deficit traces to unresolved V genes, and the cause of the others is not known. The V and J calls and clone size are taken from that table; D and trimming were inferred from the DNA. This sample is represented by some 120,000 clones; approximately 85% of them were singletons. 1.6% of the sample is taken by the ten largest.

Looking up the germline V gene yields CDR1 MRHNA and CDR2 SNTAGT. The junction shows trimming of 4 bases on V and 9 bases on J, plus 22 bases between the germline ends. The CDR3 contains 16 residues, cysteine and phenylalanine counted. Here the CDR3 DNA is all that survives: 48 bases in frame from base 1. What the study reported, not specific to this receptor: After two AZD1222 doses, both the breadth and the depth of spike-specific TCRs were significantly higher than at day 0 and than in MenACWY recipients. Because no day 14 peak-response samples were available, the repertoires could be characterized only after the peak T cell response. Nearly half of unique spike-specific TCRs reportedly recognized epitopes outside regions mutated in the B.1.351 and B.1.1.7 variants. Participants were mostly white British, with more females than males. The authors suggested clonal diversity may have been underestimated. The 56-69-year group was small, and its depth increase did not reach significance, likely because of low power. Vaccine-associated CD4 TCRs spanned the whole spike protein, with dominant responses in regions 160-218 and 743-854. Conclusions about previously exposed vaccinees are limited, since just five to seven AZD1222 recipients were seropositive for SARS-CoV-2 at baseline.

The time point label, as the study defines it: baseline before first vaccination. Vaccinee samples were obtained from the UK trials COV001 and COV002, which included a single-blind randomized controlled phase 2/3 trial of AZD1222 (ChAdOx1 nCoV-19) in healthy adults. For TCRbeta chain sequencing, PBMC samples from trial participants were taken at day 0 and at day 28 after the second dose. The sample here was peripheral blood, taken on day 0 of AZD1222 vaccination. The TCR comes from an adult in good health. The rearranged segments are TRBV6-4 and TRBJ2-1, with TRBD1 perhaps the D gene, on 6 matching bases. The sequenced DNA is TGTGCCAGCAGTGCCGAGGGACAACTGTTAGGTAGTGAGCAGTTCTTC. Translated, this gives CASSAEGQLLGSEQFF.